The entry that follows covers one TCR beta chain sequence. The antigen remains unidentified. V lost 5 bases, J lost 7 bases, and 6 bases stayed unmatched. The CDR3 totals 13 residues. CDR1 is DFQATT, CDR2 SNEGSKA, per germline (reference sequence). The data are from a study of CD8 T cells in Susac syndrome. General observations from the study: The TCR sequencing and HLA analysis in the study involved a relatively small number of individuals, as the study acknowledged.

Matched for age and sex, the controls were healthy donors. TEMRA cells were FACS-enriched and CD8+ and CD4+ T cells negatively isolated. RNA amounts of about 0.45 to 1 ug underwent reverse transcription with random hexamers. With immunoSEQ multiplex PCR, TCR beta CDR3 was amplified across 54 Vbeta and 13 Jbeta. TCRdb recomputed calls from the immunoSEQ multiplex PCR reads with MiXCR, one row per CDR3 protein. The sample lists under 200,000 distinct CDR3 sequences, 85% to 95% occurring once. This TCR was sampled from a human donor in good health. Sequences were obtained from CD4+ T cells from PBMCs. The chain recombines TRBV20-1 with TRBJ2-1, with 9 bases that match TRBD2. The CDR3 DNA follows: TGCAGTGCTCAGATTAGCGGGAGTAATGAGCAGTTCTTC. Translated, it gives CSAQISGSNEQFF.